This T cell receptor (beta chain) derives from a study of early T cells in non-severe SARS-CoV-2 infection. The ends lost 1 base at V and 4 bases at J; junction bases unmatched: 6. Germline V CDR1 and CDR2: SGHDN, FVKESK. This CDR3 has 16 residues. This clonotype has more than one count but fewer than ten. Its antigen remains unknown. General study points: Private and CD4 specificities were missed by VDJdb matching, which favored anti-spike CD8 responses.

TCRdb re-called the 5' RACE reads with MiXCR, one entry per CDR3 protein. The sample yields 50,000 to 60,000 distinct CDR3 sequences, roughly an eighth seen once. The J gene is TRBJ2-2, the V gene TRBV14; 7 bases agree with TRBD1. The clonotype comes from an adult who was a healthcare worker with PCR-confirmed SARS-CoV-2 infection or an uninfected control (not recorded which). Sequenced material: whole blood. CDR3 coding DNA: TGTGCCAGCAGCCAAGTGACAGGGACACCCACCGGGGAGCTGTTTTTT. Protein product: CASSQVTGTPTGELFF.